This T cell receptor beta chain is drawn from a study of shared clonotypes between healthy human individuals. Background on the study: The plates for each donor numbered three CD4 naive, three CD4 memory, two CD8 naive and one CD8 memory. Study results and limitations: With a handful of donors compared, approximately 5.5% of naive CD4 clonotypes were shared.

Worth noting for this clone: Its specificity is unknown.

At a deep level, the assay was run. Sequenced by immunoSEQ multiplex PCR; TCRdb stores in-frame clones only, minus some. The sample has 2.5 million or so clones, just over 90% seen once. CDR1 and CDR2 (germline): SGHAT, FQNNGV. J lost 0 bases, V lost 2 bases, and 7 bases had no gene match. The CDR3 loop spans 19 amino acids. Into CD45RA+ naive and CD45RA-negative memory subsets, the CD4+ cells were split. Sequenced material: naive CD4+ T cells sorted from blood. As for subset: CD45RA+ positively selected. The receptor was derived from a man younger than 30 in good health. The chain couples TRBV11-2 to TRBJ1-6; 10 bases are a match to TRBD1. CDR3 in amino acids: CASSLTAGQGSSYNSPLHF. The CDR3 DNA reads TGTGCCAGCAGCTTAACCGCGGGACAGGGGAGCTCCTATAATTCACCCCTCCACTTT.